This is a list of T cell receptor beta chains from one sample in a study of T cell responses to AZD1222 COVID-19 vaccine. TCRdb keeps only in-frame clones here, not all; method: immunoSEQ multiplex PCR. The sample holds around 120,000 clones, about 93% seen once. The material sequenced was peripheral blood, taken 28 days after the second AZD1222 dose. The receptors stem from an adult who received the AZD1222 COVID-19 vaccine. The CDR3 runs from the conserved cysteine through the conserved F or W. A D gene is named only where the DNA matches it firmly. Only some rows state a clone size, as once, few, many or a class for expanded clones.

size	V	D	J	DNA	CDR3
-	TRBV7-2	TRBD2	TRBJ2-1	TGTGCCAGCAGCTCACGGGAGGGGTACAATGAGCAGTTCTTC	CASSSREGYNEQFF
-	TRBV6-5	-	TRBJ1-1	TGTGCCAGCAGTACGAACACTGAAGCTTTCTTT	CASSTNTEAFF
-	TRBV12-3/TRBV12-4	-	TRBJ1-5	TGTGCCAGCCGTGGGCAGGGGAATCAGCCCCAGCATTTT	CASRGQGNQPQHF
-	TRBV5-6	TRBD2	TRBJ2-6	TGTGCCAGCAGCCGGGGGGGTCCCACCCGATACTCTGGGGCCAACGTCCTGACTTTC	CASSRGGPTRYSGANVLTF
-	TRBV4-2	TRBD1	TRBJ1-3	TGTGCCAGCAGCCAAGATGGACAGGCAGGAAACACCATATATTTT	CASSQDGQAGNTIYF
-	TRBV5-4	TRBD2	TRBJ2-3	TGTGCCAGCAGTTCGACGGGGGGGGGTCCAGATACGCAGTATTTT	CASSSTGGGPDTQYF
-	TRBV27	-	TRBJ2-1	TGTGCCAGCAGTGCACGGGGACGGGAGCAGTTCTTC	CASSARGREQFF
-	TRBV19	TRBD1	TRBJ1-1	TGTGCCAGTAGTACGGACAGGGTGGGAGGCGGTGAAGCTTTCTTT	CASSTDRVGGGEAFF
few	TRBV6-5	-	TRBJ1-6	TGTGCCAGCAGTTATAAAATCGGGCAGAAAAATTCACCCCTCCACTTT	CASSYKIGQKNSPLHF
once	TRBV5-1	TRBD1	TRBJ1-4	TGCGCCAGCAGCTCCGGAGACAGGGGAAATGAAAAACTGTTTTTT	CASSSGDRGNEKLFF
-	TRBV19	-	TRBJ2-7	TGTGCCAGTAGTACTCGGCCTCCCGAGGGCGAGCAGTACTTC	CASSTRPPEGEQYF
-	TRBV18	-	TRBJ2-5	TGTGCCAGCTCACCTCTACCGGGGGCGGGAGAGACCCAGTACTTC	CASSPLPGAGETQYF
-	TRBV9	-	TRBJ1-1	TGTGCCAGCAGCGTAGGCGTGGCTCTGGGAGAGGTGGATGCTTTCTTT	CASSVGVALGEVDAFF
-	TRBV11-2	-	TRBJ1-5	TGTGCCAGCAGCTTAGAGGCAGGGTTCAATCAGCCCCAGCATTTT	CASSLEAGFNQPQHF
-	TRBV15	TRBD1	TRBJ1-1	TGTGCCACCAGACAGGGGGTGAACACTGAAGCTTTCTTT	CATRQGVNTEAFF
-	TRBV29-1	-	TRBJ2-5	TGCAGCGTTGGGGCACGGGGGTGGGGGCAAGAGACCCAGTACTTC	CSVGARGWGQETQYF
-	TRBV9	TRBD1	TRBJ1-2	TGTGCCAGCAGCTCCACCGGGACAGGGGTTGGTGGCTACACCTTC	CASSSTGTGVGGYTF
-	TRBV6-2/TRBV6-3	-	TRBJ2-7	TGTGCCAGCAGTTACATCGACGAGCAGTACTTC	CASSYIDEQYF
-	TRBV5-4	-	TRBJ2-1	TGTGCCAGCAGCTTCGCCGCGGGGAATGAGCAGTTCTTC	CASSFAAGNEQFF
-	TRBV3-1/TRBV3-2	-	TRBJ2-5	TGTGCCAGCACCTCCTGGACAGGGAGGGGAGAGACCCAGTACTTC	CASTSWTGRGETQYF
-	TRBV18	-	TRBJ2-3	TGTGCCAGCTCACCCACACCGCGCGAAGATACGCAGTATTTT	CASSPTPREDTQYF
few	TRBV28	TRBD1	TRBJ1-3	TGTGCCAGCAGCAGGGACAGCTACTGGAACACCATATATTTT	CASSRDSYWNTIYF
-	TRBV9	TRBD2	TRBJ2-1	TGTGCCAGCAGCGTACAGTCGGGAGGGAGGAATGAGCAGTTCTTC	CASSVQSGGRNEQFF
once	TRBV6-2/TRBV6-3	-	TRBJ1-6	TGTGCCAGCAGTTCCGTGGGGGGTTCACCCCTCCACTTT	CASSSVGGSPLHF
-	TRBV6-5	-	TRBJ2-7	TGTGCCAGCAGTTTCAGGGGCGGCGAGCAGTACTTC	CASSFRGGEQYF
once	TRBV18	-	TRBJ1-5	TGTGCCAGCTCACCACGTAACTCCCGGGGAAGCAATCAGCCCCAGCATTTT	CASSPRNSRGSNQPQHF
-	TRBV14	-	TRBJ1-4	TGTGCCAGCAGCCAAGCAGGGTATGAAAAACTGTTTTTT	CASSQAGYEKLFF
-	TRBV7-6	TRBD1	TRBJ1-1	TGTGCCAGCAGCTTAGGGGACAGGGCCGCTTTCTTT	CASSLGDRAAFF
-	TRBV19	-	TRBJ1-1	TGTGCCAGTAGTATTCGTGGGGGCGTCGCTGAAGCTTTCTTT	CASSIRGGVAEAFF
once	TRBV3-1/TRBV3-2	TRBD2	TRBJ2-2	TGTGCCAGCAGGCAGAGCGGGGGGGCCAGATTTAGGACCGGGGAGCTGTTTTTT	CASRQSGGARFRTGELFF
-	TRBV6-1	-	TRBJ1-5	TGTGCCAGCAGTGAGCAGGGTAGCAATCAGCCCCAGCATTTT	CASSEQGSNQPQHF
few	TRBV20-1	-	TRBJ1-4	TGCAGTGCCCGTGGTGAAAAACTGTTTTTT	CSARGEKLFF
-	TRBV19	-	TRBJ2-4	TGTGCCAGTAGTGACGGGAACATTCAGTACTTC	CASSDGNIQYF
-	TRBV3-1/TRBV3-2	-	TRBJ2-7	TGTGCCAGCAGCCTTCTAGGTAGAAGGGGCTACGAGCAGTACTTC	CASSLLGRRGYEQYF
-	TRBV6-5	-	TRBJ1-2	TGTGCCAGCAGTTACTCCCCGGGGAACTATGGCTACACCTTC	CASSYSPGNYGYTF
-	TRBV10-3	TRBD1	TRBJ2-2	TGTGCCATCAGTGAGGCGACAGGACAGGCCGGGGAGCTGTTTTTT	CAISEATGQAGELFF
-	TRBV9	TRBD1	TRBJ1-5	TGTGCCAGCAGCAGTACAGGGGATCGCAATCAGCCCCAGCATTTT	CASSSTGDRNQPQHF
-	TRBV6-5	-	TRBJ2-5	TGTGCCAGCAGCTTTGGGACTTTTGAGACCCAGTACTTC	CASSFGTFETQYF
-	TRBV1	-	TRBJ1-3	TGCACCAGCAGCCAAGATCGACGCGAGAGGTCTGGAAACACCATATATTTT	CTSSQDRRERSGNTIYF
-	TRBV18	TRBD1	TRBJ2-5	TGTGCCAGCTCACCCTTGACAGGGGGCTTCCAAGAGACCCAGTACTTC	CASSPLTGGFQETQYF